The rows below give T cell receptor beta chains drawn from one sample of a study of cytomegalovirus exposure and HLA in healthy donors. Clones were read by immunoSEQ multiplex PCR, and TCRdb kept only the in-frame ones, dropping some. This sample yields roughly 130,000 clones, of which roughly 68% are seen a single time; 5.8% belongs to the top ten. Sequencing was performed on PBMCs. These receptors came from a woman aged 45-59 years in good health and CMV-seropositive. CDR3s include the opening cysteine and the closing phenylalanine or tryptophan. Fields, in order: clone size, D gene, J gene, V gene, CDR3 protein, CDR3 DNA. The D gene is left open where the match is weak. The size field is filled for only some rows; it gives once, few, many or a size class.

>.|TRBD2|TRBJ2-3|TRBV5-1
CASSAVAGGIDTQYF
TGCGCCAGCAGCGCAGTAGCGGGGGGTATAGATACGCAGTATTTT
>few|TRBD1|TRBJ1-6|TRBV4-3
CASSQVSHGQGGSPLHF
TGCGCCAGCAGCCAAGTGAGCCATGGACAGGGAGGTTCACCCCTCCACTTT
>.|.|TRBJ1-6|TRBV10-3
CAISESGGSSYNSPLHF
TGTGCCATCAGTGAGAGCGGGGGTTCCTCCTATAATTCACCCCTCCACTTT
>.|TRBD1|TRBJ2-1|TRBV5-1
CASSPRDSRYNEQFF
TGCGCCAGCTCCCCCCGGGACAGCAGGTACAATGAGCAGTTCTTC
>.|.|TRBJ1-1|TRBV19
CASSSGVGTEAFF
TGTGCCAGTAGTTCAGGGGTTGGCACTGAAGCTTTCTTT
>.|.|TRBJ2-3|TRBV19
CASNSGGDTQYF
TGTGCCAGTAACAGTGGAGGAGATACGCAGTATTTT
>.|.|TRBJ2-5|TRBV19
CASRPGGQETQYF
TGTGCCAGTCGCCCCGGCGGCCAAGAGACCCAGTACTTC
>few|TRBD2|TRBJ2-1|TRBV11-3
CASSLGLIAGGNNEQFF
TGTGCCAGCAGCTTAGGCCTTATAGCGGGGGGGAACAATGAGCAGTTCTTC
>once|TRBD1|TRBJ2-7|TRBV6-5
CASSPPTGGYEQYF
TGTGCCAGCAGTCCCCCGACAGGGGGATACGAGCAGTACTTC
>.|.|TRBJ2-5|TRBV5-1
CASSFGGSQETQYF
TGCGCCAGCAGCTTCGGCGGGTCGCAAGAGACCCAGTACTTC
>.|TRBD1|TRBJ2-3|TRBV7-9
CASRSGTGGLDTQYF
TGTGCCAGCAGATCCGGGACAGGGGGCCTGGATACGCAGTATTTT
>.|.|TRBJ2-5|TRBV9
CASSVDGRQETQYF
TGTGCCAGCAGCGTAGATGGCCGACAAGAGACCCAGTACTTC
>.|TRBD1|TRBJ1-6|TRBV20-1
CSATSTGLLHF
TGCAGTGCTACTTCGACAGGGCTCCTCCACTTT
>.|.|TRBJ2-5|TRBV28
CASTLGETQYF
TGTGCCAGCACCCTAGGTGAGACCCAGTACTTC
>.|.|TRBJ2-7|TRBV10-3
CAISDSREQGQYF
TGTGCCATCAGTGATAGTAGGGAACAGGGGCAGTACTTC
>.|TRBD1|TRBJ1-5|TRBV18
CASSRTDRGYPQHF
TGTGCCAGCTCCCGTACTGACAGGGGTTATCCCCAGCATTTT
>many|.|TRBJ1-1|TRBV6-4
CASSETGNTEAFF
TGTGCCAGCAGTGAGACAGGGAACACTGAAGCTTTCTTT
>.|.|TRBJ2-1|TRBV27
CASSLGRPTYNEQFF
TGTGCCAGCAGTTTAGGGCGACCCACCTACAATGAGCAGTTCTTC
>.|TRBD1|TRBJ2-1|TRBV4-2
CASSPTRQGSRNEQFF
TGTGCCAGCAGCCCAACTCGACAGGGGTCAAGGAATGAGCAGTTCTTC
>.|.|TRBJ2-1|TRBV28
CASRLSDNEQFF
TGTGCCAGCAGGTTGAGTGACAATGAGCAGTTCTTC
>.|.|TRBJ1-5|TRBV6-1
CASSEARGGGEPQHF
TGTGCCAGCAGTGAAGCAAGGGGAGGCGGAGAGCCCCAGCATTTT
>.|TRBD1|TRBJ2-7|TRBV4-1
CASSNGQGSYEQYF
TGCGCCAGCAGCAACGGACAGGGAAGCTACGAGCAGTACTTC
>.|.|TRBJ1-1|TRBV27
CASSFGGMNTEAFF
TGTGCCAGCAGTTTTGGCGGCATGAACACTGAAGCTTTCTTT
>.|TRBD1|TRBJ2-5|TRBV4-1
CASSQGTTGEETQYF
TGCGCCAGCAGCCAAGGCACGACAGGGGAAGAGACCCAGTACTTC
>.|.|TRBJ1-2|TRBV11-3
CASSRDRFYGYTF
TGTGCCAGCAGCAGAGACAGGTTCTATGGCTACACCTTC
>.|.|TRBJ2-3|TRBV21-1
CASSKDDRSTDTQYF
TGTGCCAGCAGCAAAGACGACAGGAGCACAGATACGCAGTATTTT
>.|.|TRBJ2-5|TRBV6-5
CASSYLGNQETQYF
TGTGCCAGCAGTTACCTCGGGAACCAAGAGACCCAGTACTTC
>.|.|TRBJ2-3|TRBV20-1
CSARVVDTQYF
TGCAGTGCACGCGTAGTAGATACGCAGTATTTT
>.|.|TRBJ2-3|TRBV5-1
CASSSLEMNTDTQYF
TGCGCCAGCAGCTCCCTAGAGATGAACACAGATACGCAGTATTTT
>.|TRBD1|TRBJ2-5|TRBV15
CATSRDRAVTGLETQYF
TGTGCCACCAGCAGAGATCGCGCCGTGACAGGGTTGGAGACCCAGTACTTC
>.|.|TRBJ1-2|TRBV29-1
CSVVGGGTGVRGYTF
TGCAGCGTTGTGGGGGGGGGTACCGGGGTCCGGGGCTACACCTTC
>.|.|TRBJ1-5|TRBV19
CASSPGHRRNQPQHF
TGTGCCAGTAGTCCGGGACACAGAAGGAATCAGCCCCAGCATTTT
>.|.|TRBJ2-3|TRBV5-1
CASSLDGAGPHADTQYF
TGCGCCAGCAGCTTGGATGGGGCGGGACCCCACGCAGATACGCAGTATTTT
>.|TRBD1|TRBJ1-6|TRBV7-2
CASSRDRGVSSPLHF
TGTGCCAGCAGCCGGGACAGGGGAGTTAGTTCACCCCTCCACTTT
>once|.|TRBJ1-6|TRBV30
CAWSVGPGDNSPLHF
TGTGCCTGGAGTGTAGGGCCAGGGGATAATTCACCCCTCCACTTT
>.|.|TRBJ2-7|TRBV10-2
CASRGGGEQYF
TGCGCCAGCAGGGGGGGTGGGGAGCAGTACTTC
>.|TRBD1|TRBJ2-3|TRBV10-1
CASSEPVPRTGVADTQYF
TGCGCCAGCAGCGAACCCGTACCCAGGACAGGGGTCGCAGATACGCAGTATTTT
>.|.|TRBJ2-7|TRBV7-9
CSSRKGQEAYEQYF
TGTTCCAGCAGAAAAGGGCAGGAGGCCTACGAGCAGTACTTC
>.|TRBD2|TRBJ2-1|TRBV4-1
CASSQVGLAGYNEQFF
TGCGCCAGCAGCCAAGTGGGACTAGCGGGGTACAATGAGCAGTTCTTC
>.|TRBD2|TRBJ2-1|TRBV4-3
CASSQDPAGGLINEQFF
TGCGCCAGCAGCCAAGACCCAGCGGGGGGCCTAATCAATGAGCAGTTCTTC
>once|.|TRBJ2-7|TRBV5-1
CASSRGISYEQYF
TGCGCCAGTTCCAGGGGAATATCCTACGAGCAGTACTTC
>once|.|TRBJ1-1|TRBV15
CATSGYRDTEAFF
TGTGCCACCAGCGGCTACAGGGACACTGAAGCTTTCTTT
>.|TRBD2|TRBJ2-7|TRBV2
CAVGGGYTYEQYF
TGTGCCGTGGGGGGAGGGTACACCTACGAGCAGTACTTC
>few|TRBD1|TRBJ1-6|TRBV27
CASSRDRVKSPLHF
TGTGCCAGCAGTCGGGACAGGGTGAAATCACCCCTCCACTTT
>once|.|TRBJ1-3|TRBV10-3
CAVSGGNTIYF
TGTGCCGTGTCAGGAGGAAACACCATATATTTT
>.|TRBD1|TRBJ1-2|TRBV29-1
CSVLTGQGGDGYTF
TGCAGCGTTCTTACGGGACAGGGAGGAGATGGCTACACCTTC
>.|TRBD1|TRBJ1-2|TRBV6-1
CASRQGTDYGYTF
TGTGCCAGTCGACAGGGGACTGACTATGGCTACACCTTC
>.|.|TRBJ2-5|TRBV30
CAWSSIDRSGETQYF
TGTGCCTGGAGTTCAATTGACAGGTCAGGGGAGACCCAGTACTTC